This T cell receptor beta chain was retrieved from a study of control samples from healthy donors and cancer patients. Between the trimmed V and J ends, which lost 6 bases and 8 bases, there was a span of 16 bases. CDR1 and CDR2 from the germline V gene are MNHEY and SMNVEV (reference sequence). The CDR3 spans 14 residues. Profiled with immunoSEQ multiplex PCR; TCRdb holds only in-frame clones, not every one. The sample contains 170,000 or so clones, 75% to 95% of which appear only once. Sequencing input: blood. The chain carries TRBV27 and TRBJ1-4; D call uncertain. The TCR comes from a woman aged 40 to 50 in good health. CDR3 DNA sequence: TGTGCCAGCAGCTCCTCGGACGGAAACGAAAAACTGTTTTTT. Protein: CASSSSDGNEKLFF.